Here is one T cell receptor (beta chain) with its context. The data are from a study of blood T cell repertoires in COVID-19. The overall study: Spain, Italy and the United States supplied samples that represented acute and convalescent COVID-19. In each case, the material was cDNA or gDNA derived from T cells, B-cell-depleted T cells, or PBMCs.

The CDR3 is 15 residues long. CDR1 is LGHDT and CDR2 is YNNKEL in the germline V gene (reference sequence). V was shortened by 2 bases and J by 4 bases, with 9 bases between the two germline ends. As handled by the study authors: Nucleated cell counts were estimated from reference gene primer amplification. TCRdb's table, derived via immunoSEQ multiplex PCR, lists solely in-frame clones and lacks some. Clone size and the V and J calls come from that table; the DNA yielded D and trimming. In the table there are around 120,000 clones, less than 90% of which are singletons. The material sequenced was peripheral blood. The rearrangement uses TRBV3-1 (or the pseudogene TRBV3-2) and TRBJ1-6; D is uncertain. The clonotype originates from an older man with acute or convalescent COVID-19. CDR3: CASSQSTGYNSPLHF. The CDR3 region has the DNA TGTGCCAGCAGCCAATCAACGGGGTATAATTCACCCCTCCACTTT.